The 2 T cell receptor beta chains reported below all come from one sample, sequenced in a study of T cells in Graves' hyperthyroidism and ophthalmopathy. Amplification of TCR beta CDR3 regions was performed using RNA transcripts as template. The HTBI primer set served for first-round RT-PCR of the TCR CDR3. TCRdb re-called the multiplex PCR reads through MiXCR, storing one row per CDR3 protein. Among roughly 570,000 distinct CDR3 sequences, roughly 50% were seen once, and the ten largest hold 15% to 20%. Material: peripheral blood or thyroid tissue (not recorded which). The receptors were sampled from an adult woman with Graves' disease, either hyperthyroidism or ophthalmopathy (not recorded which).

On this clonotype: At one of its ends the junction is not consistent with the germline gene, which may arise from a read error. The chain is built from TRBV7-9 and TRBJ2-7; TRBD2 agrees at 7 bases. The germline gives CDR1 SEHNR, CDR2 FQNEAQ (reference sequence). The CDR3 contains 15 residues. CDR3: CASSLAGGFGGELYF. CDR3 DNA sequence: TGTGCCAGCAGCTTAGCCGGGGGGTTCGGCGGGGAGCTGTACTTC.

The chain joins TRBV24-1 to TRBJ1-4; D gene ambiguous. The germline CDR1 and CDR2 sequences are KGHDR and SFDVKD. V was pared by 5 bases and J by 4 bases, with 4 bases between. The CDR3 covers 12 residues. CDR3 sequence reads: CATSGGNEKLFF. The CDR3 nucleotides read TGTGCCACCAGTGGAGGTAATGAAAAACTGTTTTTT.